These 27 T cell receptor beta chains were sequenced from one sample in a study of blood T cell repertoires in COVID-19 (TCRdb year 2020). The library was generated by the immunoSEQ multiplex PCR assay. As stored in TCRdb, this immuneACCESS dataset retains in-frame rearrangements with V and J assigned. A fraction of the clones does not appear; measured against another copy, unresolved V genes explain less than half of the discrepancy, and the remainder lacks a known reason. This sample holds around 61,000 clones; around nine tenths were observed only once. Approximately 1.5% of the sample belongs to the ten largest clones. Sequencing was done on a sample of peripheral blood. Receptors were obtained from a man aged 55 to 70 with acute or convalescent COVID-19.

The chain employs TRBV18 and TRBJ2-3; D ambiguous. The germline V gene has CDR1 KGHSH and CDR2 LQKENI. The CDR3 extends over 12 amino acids. V was shortened by 6 bases and J by 1 base, with 5 bases between the two germline ends. For the CDR3, the DNA is TGTGCCAGCTCTCCCGGCACAGATACGCAGTATTTT. This translates into CASSPGTDTQYF.

The chain uses TRBV6-5 and TRBJ2-2; 7 bases map to TRBD1. CDR3 length equals 16 residues. Germline lookup yields CDR1 MNHEY and CDR2 SVGAGI. V dropped 1 base and J dropped 6; count of bases not matched to a gene: 8. The CDR3 bases are TGTGCCAGCAGTTACTTAGGCAGGGGGTGGTCCGGGGAGCTGTTTTTT. Translating gives CASSYLGRGWSGELFF.

The CDR3, as DNA: TGTGCCAGCTCACGGGACTACAGTTACAATGAGCAGTTCTTC. It is translated as CASSRDYSYNEQFF. The chain uses TRBV18 and TRBJ2-1; the match to TRBD2 covers 7 bases. The germline gives CDR1 KGHSH, CDR2 LQKENI. The CDR3 sequence is 14 residues long. V lost 4 bases to trimming and J lost 4 bases; unmatched junction nucleotides: 4.

V gene TRBV11-2 combines with J gene TRBJ2-7; TRBD2 might be the D (5 bases). Germline CDR1 SGHAT, CDR2 FQNNGV. The CDR3 sequence is 12 residues long. Trimming took off 0 bases at V and 7 bases at J, with 7 bases between the two ends. The CDR3 nucleotides are TGTGCCAGCAGCTTAGAAACGGGGGAGCAGTACTTC. It specifies CASSLETGEQYF.

This clone appeared a single time. The V call is TRBV5-1, the J call TRBJ2-7, with a possible D match to TRBD1 (5 bases). V gave up 0 bases and J gave up 3 bases, with 7 bases separating them. Germline V lookup: CDR1 SGHRS, CDR2 YFSETQ. This CDR3 region has 13 residues. The CDR3 bases are TGCGCCAGCAGCTTGGTCCAGGGCTACGAGCAGTACTTC. Its translation: CASSLVQGYEQYF.

This chain links TRBV25-1 with TRBJ1-4; the match to TRBD1 covers 11 bases. The CDR3 spans 18 residues. Looked up from germline, CDR1 is MGHDK and CDR2 is SYGVNS. The ends lost 1 base at V and 3 bases at J; junction bases unmatched: 7. CDR3 protein: CASSEWGTGGSANEKLFF. CDR3 nucleotide sequence: TGTGCCAGCAGTGAATGGGGGACAGGGGGATCAGCTAATGAAAAACTGTTTTTT.

This chain uses TRBV21-1 with TRBJ2-5; the table assigns TRBD2, which was not confirmed against the DNA. TRBV21-1 is deemed a pseudogene. The CDR3 sequence is 14 residues long. The CDR3 region has the DNA TGTGCCAGCAGCAAAGTGTATCTCCAAGAGACCCAGTACTTC. It yields the protein CASSKVYLQETQYF.

The chain links TRBV7-9 to TRBJ2-5, with 8 bases fitting TRBD2. Germline CDR1 SEHNR, CDR2 FQNEAQ (reference sequence). The CDR3 totals 15 residues. After removal of 4 bases from V and 0 bases from J, the junction contained 4 bases not matched to a gene. The CDR3 region has the DNA TGTGCCAGCAGCTCGCCGGGGGGGTACCAAGAGACCCAGTACTTC. This gives the protein CASSSPGGYQETQYF.

This clone was counted a few times. CDR3 in amino acids: CASSAGTETLVYGYTF. The CDR3 coding sequence is TGTGCCAGCAGCGCAGGGACAGAAACACTTGTCTATGGCTACACCTTC. The chain recombines TRBV9 with TRBJ1-2; TRBD1 matches 7 bases. V lost 3 bases, J lost 4 bases, and 12 bases stayed unmatched. CDR3 size: 16 residues. Germline V gene data show CDR1 as SGDLS and CDR2 as YYNGEE.

To note about this clone: Different DNA sequences within this sample yield the same CDR3. The chain recombines TRBV29-1 with TRBJ1-1; 7 nucleotides line up with TRBD1. CDR3 length: 12 amino acids. V lost 5 bases and J lost 1; bases outside the gene matches: 1. Germline CDR1 and CDR2: SQVTM and ANQGSEA. CDR3 residues: CSVRTGNTEAFF. The CDR3 DNA is TGCAGCGTTCGGACAGGGAACACTGAAGCTTTCTTT. Full variable domain (missing parts from reference TRBV29-1 and TRBJ1-1): SAVISQKPSRDICQRGTSLTIQCQVDSQVTMMFWYRQQPGQSLTLIATANQGSEATYESGFVIDKFPISRPNLTFSTLTVSNMSPEDSSIYLCSVRTGNTEAFFGQGTRLTVV.

V and J are TRBV7-9 and TRBJ1-2; possibly TRBD1 for D (5 bases). CDR3 length equals 16 residues. Germline values: CDR1 SEHNR, CDR2 FQNEAQ (reference sequence). V was clipped by 7 bases and J by 4 bases, with 22 bases between them. CDR3 in amino acids: CASIDSGGPTVYGYTF. The CDR3 nucleotides are TGTGCCAGCATCGACTCGGGGGGACCGACTGTCTATGGCTACACCTTC.

This rearrangement joins TRBV2 to TRBJ1-5; D gene uncertain. Per the germline V gene, CDR1 is SNHLY and CDR2 is FYNNEI. V lost 3 bases and J 5 bases, leaving 8 bases between the germline ends. The length of the CDR3 is 13 residues. The CDR3 loop reads CASSERMYQPQHF. DNA of the CDR3: TGTGCCAGCAGTGAGAGAATGTATCAGCCCCAGCATTTT.

The rearrangement joins TRBV4-1 to TRBJ2-1, with 10 bases lining up with TRBD2. This CDR3 contains 15 residues. Germline lookup yields CDR1 MGHRA and CDR2 YSYEKL. Trimming at V came to 4 bases and at J to 0 bases, leaving 0 bases not matched to a gene. CDR3 sequence: CASSPSGSSYNEQFF. The CDR3 coding sequence is TGCGCCAGCAGCCCTAGCGGGAGCTCCTACAATGAGCAGTTCTTC.

The genes are TRBV2 and TRBJ1-6; 7 bases are shared with TRBD1. With V trimmed by 5 bases and J by 8 bases, 9 bases remained unmatched. Germline CDR1 SNHLY, CDR2 FYNNEI. The CDR3 has 15 residues. CDR3 protein: CASSYPGQKDSPLHF. The CDR3 bases are TGTGCCAGCAGTTATCCGGGACAGAAAGATTCACCCCTCCACTTT.

The V call is TRBV18, the J call TRBJ1-2; D ambiguous. The V gene lost 2 bases and the J gene lost 4 bases, with 11 bases spanning the gap. CDR1 and CDR2 (germline): KGHSH, LQKENI. This CDR3 spans 14 amino acids. The CDR3 region is CASSPGQEGYGYTF. CDR3 DNA: TGTGCCAGCTCACCAGGTCAGGAGGGCTATGGCTACACCTTC.

J is TRBJ1-1 and V is TRBV6-5; D not resolved. Germline CDR1 MNHEY, CDR2 SVGAGI. The CDR3 extends over 15 amino acids. Between the trimmed V and J ends, which lost 5 bases and 3 bases, there was a span of 16 bases. The DNA for the CDR3 is TGTGCCAGCAGTCTTCGACGGGCCGGGGACACTGAAGCTTTCTTT. It translates to CASSLRRAGDTEAFF.

The chain couples TRBV6-1 to TRBJ1-3; D unclear. Germline V gene data show CDR1 as MNHNS and CDR2 as SASEGT. The CDR3 totals 13 residues. Trimming shortened V by 3 bases and J by 4 bases, and 7 bases separated the two germline ends. The CDR3 region is CASSESLGNTIYF. The CDR3 region has the DNA TGTGCCAGCAGTGAGAGTCTGGGAAACACCATATATTTT.

The chain joins TRBV6-6 to TRBJ2-7, with D hard to call. Germline V gene data show CDR1 as MNHNY and CDR2 as SVGAGI (reference sequence). V was cut by 5 bases and J by 3 bases, with 8 bases left in between. The length of the CDR3 is 12 residues. For the CDR3, the DNA is TGTGCCAGCAGTAACAGTTTCTACGAGCAGTACTTC. Residues: CASSNSFYEQYF.

The rearrangement uses TRBV27 and TRBJ1-5; TRBD1 agrees at 7 bases. The CDR3 extends over 15 amino acids. The germline V gene has CDR1 MNHEY and CDR2 SMNVEV (reference sequence). The trim removed 2 bases at V and 4 bases at J, leaving 5 bases unmatched. The CDR3 DNA reads TGTGCCAGCAGTTTACTTTTGGACAGGAATCAGCCCCAGCATTTT. Encoded protein: CASSLLLDRNQPQHF.

The rearrangement links TRBV6-6 to TRBJ1-3; perhaps TRBD1 as D (6 bases). V lost 5 bases and J 2 bases, leaving 13 bases between the germline ends. The CDR3 totals 15 residues. Germline CDR1 and CDR2: MNHNY and SVGAGI (reference sequence). Here the CDR3 DNA reads TGTGCCAGCAGTCGCCAAGGGGGGGCTGGAAACACCATATATTTT. Translated, it gives CASSRQGGAGNTIYF.

The rearrangement uses TRBV10-3 and TRBJ2-1, with 11 bases lining up with TRBD1. The CDR3 contains 15 residues. Germline V gene sequence: CDR1 ENHRY, CDR2 SYGVKD. Unmatched junction bases numbered 9, after V lost 6 bases and J lost 8 bases. The CDR3 DNA reads TGTGCCATCAGCCCCGGGACAGGGGGGAGGGATGAGCAGTTCTTC. This translates into CAISPGTGGRDEQFF.

The chain links TRBV10-3 to TRBJ2-3, with 12 positions matching TRBD1. The CDR3 runs to 16 residues. The germline CDR1 and CDR2 sequences are ENHRY and SYGVKD. Trimming removed 3 bases from V and 5 bases from J; junction bases left unmatched: 6. This CDR3 is CAISDPGQGAVDTQYF. DNA of the CDR3: TGTGCCATCAGTGATCCGGGACAGGGGGCCGTAGATACGCAGTATTTT.

This clone was recorded only once. The V call is TRBV5-4, the J call TRBJ1-1; maybe TRBD1 (6 bases). This CDR3 spans 13 amino acids. From germline, CDR1 is SGHNT and CDR2 YYREEE (reference sequence). V gave up 0 bases and J gave up 5 bases, with 8 bases separating them. Here the CDR3 DNA reads TGTGCCAGCAGCTTGGTACAGGGTACTGAAGCTTTCTTT. Translated: CASSLVQGTEAFF.

This chain joins TRBV5-4 and TRBJ2-7, with D unresolved. Germline CDR1 SGHNT, CDR2 YYREEE (reference sequence). The CDR3 runs to 14 residues. Trimming removed 4 bases from V and 0 bases from J, with 11 bases in between. CDR3 coding DNA: TGTGCCAGCAGCCCCTACGGGTCCTCCTACGAGCAGTACTTC. It yields the protein CASSPYGSSYEQYF.

The V and J genes are TRBV3-1 (or the pseudogene TRBV3-2) and TRBJ1-1; D is unresolved. CDR1 is LGHDT, CDR2 YNNKEL, per germline (reference sequence). Trimming removed 4 bases at V and 4 bases at J, with 13 bases between. The CDR3 has 14 residues. The CDR3 nucleotides read TGTGCCAGCAGCCGAGAAAACCGGGGCACTGAAGCTTTCTTT. Protein product: CASSRENRGTEAFF.

The V gene is TRBV2, the J gene TRBJ1-6; possible D gene TRBD1, 5 bases. This CDR3 contains 15 residues. Trimming cost V 3 bases and J 5 bases, with 11 bases left between them. Germline V lookup: CDR1 SNHLY, CDR2 FYNNEI. The CDR3 sequence: CASSELGPNNSPLHF. The CDR3 bases are TGTGCCAGCAGTGAGTTGGGGCCTAATAATTCACCCCTCCACTTT.

CDR3 coding DNA: TGTGCCAGCAGCTTAGCTATGGCAGCAACTAATGAAAAACTGTTTTTT. Its protein product is CASSLAMAATNEKLFF. The chain uses TRBV7-9 and TRBJ1-4, with no clear D. The CDR3 is made up of 16 amino acids. CDR1 is SEHNR and CDR2 is FQNEAQ in the germline V gene (reference sequence). Trimming stripped 0 bases from V and 0 bases from J, with 8 bases between.